This entry lists 9 T cell receptor beta chains sequenced from one sample in a study of T cells in Graves' hyperthyroidism and ophthalmopathy. Using RNA transcripts as the source, TCR beta CDR3 regions were amplified. HTBI primers were used for first-round RT-PCR of the TCR CDR3. TCRdb fed the multiplex PCR reads into MiXCR, producing one record per CDR3 protein. Of about 600,000 distinct CDR3 sequences in the sample, more than 15% were seen once. The sample was blood. These receptors came from a woman aged 40 to 50 with Graves' ophthalmopathy.

There are many counts of this clonotype. V and J are TRBV18 and TRBJ1-5, with a tentative D call TRBD1 (5 bases). V was clipped by 6 bases and J by 4 bases, with 10 bases between them. Germline CDR1 KGHSH, CDR2 LQKENI. The CDR3 totals 13 residues. The CDR3 here is CASSPTENQPQHF. As DNA, the CDR3 is TGTGCCAGCTCGCCGACAGAGAATCAGCCCCAGCATTTT.

This clonotype was seen more than once but under ten times. The J gene is TRBJ1-3, the V gene TRBV6-1; D is possibly TRBD1 (6 bases). Trimming pared 6 bases from V and 2 bases from J, leaving 14 bases between. From germline, CDR1 is MNHNS and CDR2 SASEGT. This CDR3 has 15 amino acids. DNA of the CDR3: TGTGCCAGCAGGCCCTACAGGGATACTGGAAACACCATATATTTT. It is translated as CASRPYRDTGNTIYF.

This clonotype was recorded many times. The chain links TRBV30 to TRBJ2-4; unclear D gene. Germline assignment: CDR1 GTSNPN and CDR2 SVGIG (reference sequence). This CDR3 comprises 14 residues. V was shortened by 1 base and J by 3 bases, with 10 bases between the two germline ends. Written as DNA, the CDR3 is TGTGCCTGGAGTGAGTTATCTTACAAAAACATTCAGTACTTC. This codes for CAWSELSYKNIQYF.

Many counts were recorded for this clonotype. The chain couples TRBV11-2 to TRBJ1-6, with 7 bases identical to TRBD1. J lost 11 bases, V lost 8 bases, and 9 bases had no gene match. Germline V gene sequence: CDR1 SGHAT, CDR2 FQNNGV. This CDR3 spans 13 amino acids. Here the CDR3 reads CASGLGQTAPLHF. CDR3 bases: TGTGCCAGCGGCCTGGGACAGACGGCACCCCTCCACTTT.

The chain recombines TRBV10-3 with TRBJ1-6; the D gene is possibly TRBD1 (5 bases). The germline V gene encodes CDR1 ENHRY and CDR2 SYGVKD. The CDR3 has 16 amino acids. The V end lost 5 bases, the J end lost 8 bases, and 19 bases lay between the germline ends. The CDR3 sequence: CAISTHDSPGDSPLHF. The CDR3 DNA is TGTGCCATCAGTACTCATGACAGCCCGGGAGATTCACCCCTCCACTTT.

This clonotype was observed at least ten times. The V call is TRBV5-1, the J call TRBJ2-1; 11 bases fit TRBD2. The germline V gene encodes CDR1 SGHRS and CDR2 YFSETQ. This CDR3 spans 15 amino acids. J gave up 8 bases and V 4 bases, and 8 bases lay outside the gene matches. CDR3 loop: CASSVTSGKGDEQFF. The CDR3 coding sequence is TGCGCCAGCAGCGTGACTAGCGGGAAGGGCGATGAGCAGTTCTTC.

This clonotype was observed at least ten times. The chain couples TRBV28 to TRBJ2-2; 9 bases are shared with TRBD1. After removal of 5 bases from V and 4 bases from J, the junction contained 5 bases not matched to a gene. The CDR3 loop spans 15 amino acids. In germline, CDR1 is MDHEN, CDR2 SYDVKM. The CDR3 is CASSNRGHRTGELFF. In DNA form, the CDR3 reads TGTGCCAGCAGTAACAGGGGGCATCGCACCGGGGAGCTGTTTTTT.

In its sample, this clonotype was seen many times. The J gene is TRBJ2-3, the V gene TRBV20-1; TRBD2 agrees at 11 bases. The CDR3 loop spans 14 amino acids. CDR1 and CDR2 (germline): DFQATT, SNEGSKA (reference sequence). CDR3 nucleotides: TGCAGCACCATAGCGGGAGGGGGCACAGATACGCAGTATTTT. This encodes CSTIAGGGTDTQYF.

The chain couples TRBV25-1 to TRBJ1-2, with D possibly matching TRBD1 (5 bases). The CDR3 spans 16 residues. In germline, CDR1 is MGHDK, CDR2 SYGVNS. The V end was cut by 4 bases, the J end by 5 bases, with 20 bases between. The CDR3 DNA sequence: TGTGCCAGCAGTGGCCCACTGGGGGGGATTTATTATGGCTACACCTTC. This sequence encodes CASSGPLGGIYYGYTF.